Listed below are T cell receptor beta chains from one sample, sequenced in a study of Graves' ophthalmopathy and Graves' hyperthyroidism. TCRdb processed the multiplex PCR reads anew with MiXCR; each CDR3 protein has one entry. The sample contains about 1.1 million distinct CDR3 sequences, about 36% of which appear only once. The source material was peripheral blood or thyroid tissue (not recorded which). The source of these receptors is an adult man with Graves' hyperthyroidism. Both conserved end residues are part of each CDR3. Each record gives: V gene, CDR3 length, J gene, D gene, clone size, CDR3 DNA, CDR3 protein. A D gene is named only where the DNA matches it firmly. Clone sizes are given selectively: once, few, many, or a class where the clone is expanded.

v_call: TRBV24-1; cdr3_length: 17; j_call: TRBJ2-5; d_call: -; clone_size: many; cdr3_nt: TGTGCCACCAGTGATCTTGGTAGGGGTAGGCAACAAGAGACCCAGTACTTC; cdr3_aa: CATSDLGRGRQQETQYF
v_call: TRBV7-8; cdr3_length: 17; j_call: TRBJ2-2; d_call: -; clone_size: few; cdr3_nt: TGTGCCAGCAGCCAAGAAAGATCACTAAGGGGGACCGGGGAGCTGTTTTTT; cdr3_aa: CASSQERSLRGTGELFF
v_call: TRBV4-1; cdr3_length: 15; j_call: TRBJ2-5; d_call: -; clone_size: -; cdr3_nt: TGCGCCAGCAGCCAGATGACAGGCCTACAAGAGACCCAGTACTTC; cdr3_aa: CASSQMTGLQETQYF
v_call: TRBV7-9; cdr3_length: 15; j_call: TRBJ1-6; d_call: -; clone_size: -; cdr3_nt: TGTGCCAGCAGCCCGAGGGCAGGATATAATTCACCCCTCCACTTT; cdr3_aa: CASSPRAGYNSPLHF
v_call: TRBV7-9; cdr3_length: 14; j_call: TRBJ2-7; d_call: -; clone_size: many; cdr3_nt: TGTGCCAGCAGCCTATCCTCTACGTGGGACGAGCAGTACTTC; cdr3_aa: CASSLSSTWDEQYF
v_call: TRBV7-9; cdr3_length: 15; j_call: TRBJ1-4; d_call: -; clone_size: -; cdr3_nt: TGTGCCAGCAGCCGACGTCGGGTCGCTAATGAAAAACTGTTTTTT; cdr3_aa: CASSRRRVANEKLFF
v_call: TRBV29-1; cdr3_length: 15; j_call: TRBJ2-7; d_call: -; clone_size: -; cdr3_nt: TGCGCCAGCGGCCACCCGCGGACGGCAGACTACGAGCAGTACTTC; cdr3_aa: CASGHPRTADYEQYF
v_call: TRBV7-8; cdr3_length: 15; j_call: TRBJ2-7; d_call: TRBD1; clone_size: -; cdr3_nt: TGTGCCAGCAGCCCGGGACAGGGGTCTGACTACGAGCAGTACTTC; cdr3_aa: CASSPGQGSDYEQYF
v_call: TRBV10-3; cdr3_length: 16; j_call: TRBJ1-5; d_call: TRBD1; clone_size: -; cdr3_nt: TGTGCCATCAGTGAGTCGGGACAGGGGCCTGGATGGCCCCAGCATTTT; cdr3_aa: CAISESGQGPGWPQHF
v_call: TRBV29-1; cdr3_length: 12; j_call: TRBJ1-1; d_call: -; clone_size: -; cdr3_nt: TGCAGCGTTGAAGGAGACAACTCTGAAGCTTTCTTT; cdr3_aa: CSVEGDNSEAFF
v_call: TRBV10-3; cdr3_length: 14; j_call: TRBJ1-5; d_call: -; clone_size: -; cdr3_nt: TGTGCCATCAAAGACTCCGGGAACAATCAGCCCCAGCATTTT; cdr3_aa: CAIKDSGNNQPQHF
v_call: TRBV7-9; cdr3_length: 16; j_call: TRBJ2-5; d_call: TRBD1; clone_size: -; cdr3_nt: TGTGCCAGCAGCTTCGGGACAGGGGGTGCCGGGGAGACCCAGTACTTC; cdr3_aa: CASSFGTGGAGETQYF
v_call: TRBV7-2; cdr3_length: 14; j_call: TRBJ1-1; d_call: -; clone_size: many; cdr3_nt: TGTGCCAGCAGCTTCCAAACAGGGAACACTGAAGCTTTCTTT; cdr3_aa: CASSFQTGNTEAFF
v_call: TRBV6-2/TRBV6-3; cdr3_length: 16; j_call: TRBJ1-5; d_call: TRBD1; clone_size: few; cdr3_nt: TGTGCCAGCACCGGAGGGGGACAGGGAATAGGTCAGCCCCAGCATTTT; cdr3_aa: CASTGGGQGIGQPQHF
v_call: TRBV29-1; cdr3_length: 14; j_call: TRBJ2-7; d_call: TRBD2; clone_size: many; cdr3_nt: TGCAGCGTCACACTGACTAGCGGGCCCTACGAGCAGTACTTC; cdr3_aa: CSVTLTSGPYEQYF
v_call: TRBV5-1; cdr3_length: 14; j_call: TRBJ1-4; d_call: TRBD1; clone_size: many; cdr3_nt: TGCGCCAGCAGCTGGGGGACAGTTGGGGAAAAACTGTTTTTT; cdr3_aa: CASSWGTVGEKLFF
v_call: TRBV7-9; cdr3_length: 16; j_call: TRBJ2-2; d_call: TRBD2; clone_size: many; cdr3_nt: TGTGCCAGCAGCCCGACCAGCGGGAGATTGGTCGGGGAGCTGTTTTTT; cdr3_aa: CASSPTSGRLVGELFF
v_call: TRBV7-9; cdr3_length: 15; j_call: TRBJ2-7; d_call: -; clone_size: -; cdr3_nt: TGTGCCTGGAGGGGGAGGACAAACTTTAGGTCCGAGCAGTACTTC; cdr3_aa: CAWRGRTNFRSEQYF
v_call: TRBV5-1; cdr3_length: 16; j_call: TRBJ1-1; d_call: -; clone_size: few; cdr3_nt: TGCGCCAGCAGCTTGGAGCACTCAGGTAGAGGCACTGAAGCTTTCTTT; cdr3_aa: CASSLEHSGRGTEAFF
v_call: TRBV10-3; cdr3_length: 15; j_call: TRBJ2-7; d_call: -; clone_size: many; cdr3_nt: TGTGCCATCAGTGAACAGCTCCGCGACGGCTACGAGCAGTACTTC; cdr3_aa: CAISEQLRDGYEQYF